This is a list of T cell receptor beta chains from one sample in a study of blood T cell repertoires in COVID-19. Method: immunoSEQ multiplex PCR; TCRdb's copy keeps in-frame clones and lacks some. This table holds hundreds of thousands of clones, around 87% found once. The sample was PBMCs or T cells enriched from blood (not recorded which). Receptor source: a man between 18 and 35 years old who had recovered from COVID-19. Both conserved end residues are part of each CDR3. A D gene is named only where the DNA matches it firmly. Clone sizes are given selectively: once, few, many, or a class where the clone is expanded.

V: TRBV5-8; D: -; size: -; J: TRBJ1-2; DNA: TGTGCCAGCGGGAGGACGGCACTCAACTATGGCTACACCTTC; CDR3: CASGRTALNYGYTF
V: TRBV2; D: TRBD1; size: -; J: TRBJ1-2; DNA: TGTGCCAGAGGGACAGGGCCTAACTATGGCTACACCTTC; CDR3: CARGTGPNYGYTF
V: TRBV6-6; D: -; size: -; J: TRBJ1-6; DNA: TGTGCCAGCAGTTACTCAGAGCTGAATTCACCCCTCCACTTT; CDR3: CASSYSELNSPLHF
V: TRBV15; D: TRBD1; size: -; J: TRBJ1-2; DNA: TGTGCCACCAGCAGAGTTGGTGGGAATTGGGCAGGGGGCTCCCCCTATGGCTACACCTTC; CDR3: CATSRVGGNWAGGSPYGYTF
V: TRBV4-1; D: TRBD1; size: -; J: TRBJ2-7; DNA: TGCGCCAGCAGCCGGGCAGGGGGCTCCTACGAGCAGTACTTC; CDR3: CASSRAGGSYEQYF
V: TRBV7-8; D: -; size: -; J: TRBJ2-1; DNA: TGTGCCAGCAGCTTAGCTAGCGTTGATGAGCAGTTCTTC; CDR3: CASSLASVDEQFF
V: TRBV18; D: TRBD2; size: -; J: TRBJ2-7; DNA: TGTGCCAGCTCACCGATTCCGGGACTAGCGGCTACTACCTACGAGCAGTACTTC; CDR3: CASSPIPGLAATTYEQYF
V: TRBV11-3; D: TRBD2; size: -; J: TRBJ2-1; DNA: TGTGCCAGCAGCAAGGGACTAGCGGTTTTCAATGAGCAGTTCTTC; CDR3: CASSKGLAVFNEQFF
V: TRBV30; D: TRBD1; size: -; J: TRBJ2-2; DNA: TGTGCCTGGAGTGGTCACAGGGGGTGGACCGGGGAGCTGTTTTTT; CDR3: CAWSGHRGWTGELFF
V: TRBV5-8; D: TRBD1; size: -; J: TRBJ1-2; DNA: TGTGCCAGCAGCTTAGGACAGGGGGCGCATGGCTACACCTTC; CDR3: CASSLGQGAHGYTF
V: TRBV5-5; D: TRBD1; size: -; J: TRBJ1-2; DNA: TGTGCCAGCAGCTTCGGGACAGGGGACGTTCGGGATGGCTACACCTTC; CDR3: CASSFGTGDVRDGYTF
V: TRBV6-5; D: -; size: -; J: TRBJ1-5; DNA: TGTGCCAGCAGACACGGCAATCAGCCCCAGCATTTT; CDR3: CASRHGNQPQHF
V: TRBV29-1; D: -; size: -; J: TRBJ2-1; DNA: TGCAGCTTCGAGGAGGGGTACAATGAGCAGTTCTTC; CDR3: CSFEEGYNEQFF
V: TRBV20-1; D: TRBD1; size: once; J: TRBJ1-4; DNA: TGCAGTGCTAGTAGGGGTTTGAAGGGGGCGCAGATGGGTGAAAAACTGTTTTTT; CDR3: CSASRGLKGAQMGEKLFF
V: TRBV19; D: TRBD1; size: once; J: TRBJ1-1; DNA: TGTGCCAGTAGTATCCCCGGGACAGGCTCCACTGAAGCTTTCTTT; CDR3: CASSIPGTGSTEAFF
V: TRBV6-1; D: -; size: -; J: TRBJ2-7; DNA: TGTGCCAGCAGTGACGCTAGGGGGGGACTCGGAGCGTACGAGCAGTACTTC; CDR3: CASSDARGGLGAYEQYF
V: TRBV4-2; D: -; size: -; J: TRBJ2-2; DNA: TGTGCCAGCAGCCCTTTCGATGACAGCTATCTTACTGTGCCGAACACCGGGGAGCTGTTTTTT; CDR3: CASSPFDDSYLTVPNTGELFF
V: TRBV2; D: TRBD1; size: -; J: TRBJ2-7; DNA: TGTGCCAGCAAAGGGGGACAGGGGGTCTACGAGCAGTACTTC; CDR3: CASKGGQGVYEQYF
V: TRBV5-1; D: -; size: -; J: TRBJ2-7; DNA: TGCGCCAGCAGCGCCGGGGGTATATACGAGCAGTACTTC; CDR3: CASSAGGIYEQYF
V: TRBV28; D: -; size: -; J: TRBJ1-1; DNA: TGTGCCAGCAGTTCGGGGGGTAAGGCTGAAGCTTTCTTT; CDR3: CASSSGGKAEAFF
V: TRBV21-1; D: -; size: -; J: TRBJ1-2; DNA: TGTGCCAGCAGCAGAGAGGACAGGGAACGAGTTTATGGCTACACCTTC; CDR3: CASSREDRERVYGYTF
V: TRBV6-1; D: -; size: few; J: TRBJ2-7; DNA: TGTGCCAGCAGTGAAGTAGCCTACGGAACCTACGAGCAGTACTTC; CDR3: CASSEVAYGTYEQYF
V: TRBV12-5; D: TRBD1; size: -; J: TRBJ2-5; DNA: TGTGCTAGTGGGACAGGGGGCGATGAGACCCAGTACTTC; CDR3: CASGTGGDETQYF
V: TRBV7-2; D: -; size: -; J: TRBJ1-2; DNA: TGTGCCAGCAGCTTATCTCAGGGTCTCCTCTATGGCTACACCTTC; CDR3: CASSLSQGLLYGYTF
V: TRBV5-4; D: TRBD1; size: -; J: TRBJ1-5; DNA: TGTGCCAGCAGCTCGGGGGGACAGGGGGCTGGTCAGCCCCAGCATTTT; CDR3: CASSSGGQGAGQPQHF
V: TRBV11-3; D: -; size: -; J: TRBJ2-3; DNA: TGTGCCAGCAGCTTACGGAGCACAGATACGCAGTATTTT; CDR3: CASSLRSTDTQYF
V: TRBV5-8; D: TRBD1; size: -; J: TRBJ1-1; DNA: TGTGCCAGCAGCGGGCGACAGGGGGCTGTTGAAGCTTTCTTT; CDR3: CASSGRQGAVEAFF
V: TRBV19; D: TRBD2; size: -; J: TRBJ2-1; DNA: TGTGCCAGTAGTATCCTGACTAGCGGGGACAATGAGCAGTTCTTC; CDR3: CASSILTSGDNEQFF
V: TRBV24-1; D: -; size: -; J: TRBJ2-7; DNA: TGTGCCACCAGTAACAGGGTTGGGGAGCAGTACTTC; CDR3: CATSNRVGEQYF
V: TRBV9; D: -; size: -; J: TRBJ1-6; DNA: TGTGCCAGCAGCGTAGCTTACGGGGGAAGCTCCTATAATTCACCCCTCCACTTT; CDR3: CASSVAYGGSSYNSPLHF
V: TRBV10-1; D: TRBD1; size: -; J: TRBJ1-6; DNA: TGCGCCAGTCTCCGGGACAGGGCTTCACCCCTCCACTTT; CDR3: CASLRDRASPLHF
V: TRBV19; D: TRBD1; size: -; J: TRBJ1-2; DNA: TGTGCCAGTAGTATAATGTCGTCAGGGGGGAATGGCTACACCTTC; CDR3: CASSIMSSGGNGYTF
V: TRBV15; D: -; size: -; J: TRBJ2-1; DNA: TGTGCCACCAGCCCCCATTACAATGAGCAGTTCTTC; CDR3: CATSPHYNEQFF
V: TRBV18; D: TRBD1; size: -; J: TRBJ1-4; DNA: TGTGCCAGCTCACCACGGTACCCGGGGGACAGTCAGGATGAAAAACTGTTTTTT; CDR3: CASSPRYPGDSQDEKLFF
V: TRBV6-4; D: -; size: -; J: TRBJ2-7; DNA: TGTGCCAGCAAGGACACCCCCTACGAGCAGTACTTC; CDR3: CASKDTPYEQYF
V: TRBV28; D: -; size: -; J: TRBJ1-5; DNA: TGTGCCAGCAGAAGCCCTAGGGGGGGGCCCCAGCATTTT; CDR3: CASRSPRGGPQHF
V: TRBV5-5; D: -; size: -; J: TRBJ2-2; DNA: TGTGCCAGCAGCCCGGGGACTTTGAGCGGGGAGCTGTTTTTT; CDR3: CASSPGTLSGELFF
V: TRBV6-5; D: -; size: -; J: TRBJ1-6; DNA: TGTGCCAGCAGATCTAAAACAGGTTTGGACTCACCCCTCCACTTT; CDR3: CASRSKTGLDSPLHF
V: TRBV10-3; D: -; size: once; J: TRBJ1-1; DNA: TGTGCCATCAGTCAGGGGCTTAACACTGAAGCTTTCTTT; CDR3: CAISQGLNTEAFF
V: TRBV5-1; D: -; size: few; J: TRBJ1-1; DNA: TGCGCCAGCAGCTTGGCATGGAACACTGAAGCTTTCTTT; CDR3: CASSLAWNTEAFF
V: TRBV9; D: TRBD1; size: -; J: TRBJ2-1; DNA: TGTGCCAGCAGCGCCGGGACAGCCTTTAACAATGAGCAGTTCTTC; CDR3: CASSAGTAFNNEQFF
V: TRBV4-2; D: -; size: -; J: TRBJ2-7; DNA: TGTGCCAGCAGCCAAGATACGACTGGAACCTACGAGCAGTACTTC; CDR3: CASSQDTTGTYEQYF
V: TRBV19; D: TRBD1; size: -; J: TRBJ2-7; DNA: TGTGCCAGTAGCATCGGACAGGGCCACTACGAGCAGTACTTC; CDR3: CASSIGQGHYEQYF
V: TRBV6-5; D: -; size: -; J: TRBJ1-1; DNA: TGTGCCAGCGGATTTCAGGGGAACACTGAAGCTTTCTTT; CDR3: CASGFQGNTEAFF
V: TRBV19; D: -; size: few; J: TRBJ2-2; DNA: TGTGCCAGTAGTCCCCCGCGAGCCGGGGAGCTGTTTTTT; CDR3: CASSPPRAGELFF
V: TRBV18; D: -; size: -; J: TRBJ1-2; DNA: TGTGCCAGCTCACCACCGGGGGGAAGCTATGGCTACACCTTC; CDR3: CASSPPGGSYGYTF
V: TRBV6-2/TRBV6-3; D: TRBD1; size: -; J: TRBJ2-5; DNA: TGTGCCAGCAGTTCCCCGGACAGGGTCGAGACCCAGTACTTC; CDR3: CASSSPDRVETQYF
V: TRBV27; D: -; size: -; J: TRBJ1-2; DNA: TGTGCCAGCAGTTTAGGTCCCTCAGCTAACTATGGCTACACCTTC; CDR3: CASSLGPSANYGYTF
V: TRBV5-1; D: TRBD2; size: -; J: TRBJ2-5; DNA: TGCGCCAGCAGCTTGGCCGGACTAGCGGCCCAAGAGACCCAGTACTTC; CDR3: CASSLAGLAAQETQYF
V: TRBV5-1; D: -; size: -; J: TRBJ2-5; DNA: TGCGCCAGCAGCTGGTCTCAGGGGGACTCGGAAGAGACCCAGTACTTC; CDR3: CASSWSQGDSEETQYF
V: TRBV18; D: TRBD1; size: -; J: TRBJ2-7; DNA: TGTGCCAGCTCACCGGGGGGACAGGGCCTTACCAGCTCCTACGAGCAGTACTTC; CDR3: CASSPGGQGLTSSYEQYF
V: TRBV11-3; D: TRBD1; size: -; J: TRBJ2-2; DNA: TGTGCCAGCAGCTCGCACTTTGACAGGGCTACCGGGGAGCTGTTTTTT; CDR3: CASSSHFDRATGELFF
V: TRBV7-9; D: -; size: -; J: TRBJ1-2; DNA: TGTGCCAGCAGCTTATCGACAGCCTCCTATGGCTACACCTTC; CDR3: CASSLSTASYGYTF
V: TRBV5-4; D: TRBD1; size: -; J: TRBJ1-6; DNA: TGTGCCAGCAGCCCAGGACAGGGGACTTCACCCCTCCACTTT; CDR3: CASSPGQGTSPLHF